Detailed here is one TCR beta chain. These data originate in a study of blood T cell repertoires in COVID-19. Turning to the study itself: The origin of the acute and convalescent COVID-19 samples was the United States, Italy and Spain.

Per the original data handling: Estimated nucleated cell counts came from reference gene primer amplification. TCRdb keeps only in-frame clones here, not all; method: immunoSEQ multiplex PCR. The V and J calls and clone size come from that table; D and trimming were worked out from the DNA. The table records roughly 330,000 clones, 87% of them present only once. This CDR3 has 16 residues. Per the germline V gene, CDR1 is SGHRS and CDR2 is YFSETQ. J lost 3 bases, V lost 1 base, and 7 bases had no gene match. The source is a woman between 25 and 40 years old who had recovered from COVID-19. The source material was PBMCs or T cells enriched from blood (not recorded which). The chain has TRBV5-1 and TRBJ1-2, with 9 positions matching TRBD1. The CDR3 DNA reads as TGCGCCAGCAGCTTGCGCCCCGGGACAGGGTACTATGGCTACACCTTC. Its translation is CASSLRPGTGYYGYTF.